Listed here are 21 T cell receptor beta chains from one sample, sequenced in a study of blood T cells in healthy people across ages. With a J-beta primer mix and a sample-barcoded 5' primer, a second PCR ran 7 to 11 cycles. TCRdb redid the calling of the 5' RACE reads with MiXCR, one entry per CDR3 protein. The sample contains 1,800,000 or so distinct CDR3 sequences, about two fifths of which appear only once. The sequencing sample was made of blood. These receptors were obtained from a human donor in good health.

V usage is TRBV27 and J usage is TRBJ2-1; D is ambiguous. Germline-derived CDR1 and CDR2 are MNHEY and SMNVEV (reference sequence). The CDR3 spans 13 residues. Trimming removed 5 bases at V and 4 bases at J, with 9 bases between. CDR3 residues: CASSPQNYNEQFF. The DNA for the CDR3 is TGTGCCAGCAGTCCCCAGAATTACAATGAGCAGTTCTTC.

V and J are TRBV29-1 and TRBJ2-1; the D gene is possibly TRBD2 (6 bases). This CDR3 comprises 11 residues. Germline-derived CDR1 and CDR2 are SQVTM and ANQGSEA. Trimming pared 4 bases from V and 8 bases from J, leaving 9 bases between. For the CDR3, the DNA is TGCAGCGTTGGGGACTCTTATGAGCAGTTCTTC. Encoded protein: CSVGDSYEQFF.

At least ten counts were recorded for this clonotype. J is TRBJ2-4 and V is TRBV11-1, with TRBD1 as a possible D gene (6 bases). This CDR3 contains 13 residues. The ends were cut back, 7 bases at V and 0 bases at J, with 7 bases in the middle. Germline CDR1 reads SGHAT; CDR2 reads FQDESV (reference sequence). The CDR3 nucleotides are TGTGCCAGCAAGGGGGTAGCCAAAAACATTCAGTACTTC. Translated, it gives CASKGVAKNIQYF. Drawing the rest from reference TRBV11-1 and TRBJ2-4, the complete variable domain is EAEVAQSPRYKITEKSQAVAFWCDPISGHATLYWYRQILGQGPELLVQFQDESVVDDSQLPKDRFSAERLKGVDSTLKIQPAELGDSAMYLCASKGVAKNIQYFGAGTRLSVL.

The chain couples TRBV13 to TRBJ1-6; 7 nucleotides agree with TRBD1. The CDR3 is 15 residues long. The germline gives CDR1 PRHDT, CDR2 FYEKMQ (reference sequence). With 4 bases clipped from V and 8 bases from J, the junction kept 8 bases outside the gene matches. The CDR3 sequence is CASSSTLGTDSPLHF. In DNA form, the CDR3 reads TGTGCCAGCAGCTCTACCCTCGGGACAGATTCACCCCTCCACTTT.

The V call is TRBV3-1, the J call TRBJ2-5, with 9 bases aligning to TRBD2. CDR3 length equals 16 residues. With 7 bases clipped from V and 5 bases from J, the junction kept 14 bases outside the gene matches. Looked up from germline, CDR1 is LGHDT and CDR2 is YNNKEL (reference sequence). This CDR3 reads CASIASLAGLRETQYF. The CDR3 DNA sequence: TGTGCCAGCATCGCATCCCTAGCGGGGTTAAGGGAGACCCAGTACTTC.

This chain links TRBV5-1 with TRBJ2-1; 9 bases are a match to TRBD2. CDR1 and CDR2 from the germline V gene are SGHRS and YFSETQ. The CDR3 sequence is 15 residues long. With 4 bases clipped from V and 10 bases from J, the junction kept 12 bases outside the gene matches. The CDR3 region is CASSPLSGGRVEQFF. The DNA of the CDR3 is TGCGCCAGCAGCCCCCTAAGCGGGGGGCGGGTGGAGCAGTTCTTC.

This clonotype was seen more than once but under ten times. The CDR3 DNA reads TGTGCCAGCAGCCAAGAGGGGCGGGATCACGATCAACCTCTCCCACACAATGAGCAGTTCTTC. This codes for CASSQEGRDHDQPLPHNEQFF. The chain employs TRBV4-2 and TRBJ2-1; maybe TRBD2 (6 bases). The CDR3 loop spans 21 amino acids. Trimming took off 0 bases at V and 5 bases at J, with 29 bases between the two ends. Germline V gives CDR1 LGHNA, CDR2 YNFKEQ.

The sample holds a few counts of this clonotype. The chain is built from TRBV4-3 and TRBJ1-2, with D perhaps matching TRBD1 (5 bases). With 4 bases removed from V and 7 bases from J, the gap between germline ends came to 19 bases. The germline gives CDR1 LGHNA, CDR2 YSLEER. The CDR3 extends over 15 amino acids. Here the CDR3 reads CASSLSFGALGGYTF. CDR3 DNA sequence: TGCGCCAGCAGCCTTTCCTTTGGGGCCCTCGGTGGCTACACCTTC.

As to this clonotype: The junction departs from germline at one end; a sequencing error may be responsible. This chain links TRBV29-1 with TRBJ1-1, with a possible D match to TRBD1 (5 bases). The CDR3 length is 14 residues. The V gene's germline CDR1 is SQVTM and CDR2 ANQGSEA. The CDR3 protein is CSGGLLKENTEAFF. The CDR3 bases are TGCAGCGGGGGCTTGCTTAAGGAGAACACTGAGGCTTTCTTT.

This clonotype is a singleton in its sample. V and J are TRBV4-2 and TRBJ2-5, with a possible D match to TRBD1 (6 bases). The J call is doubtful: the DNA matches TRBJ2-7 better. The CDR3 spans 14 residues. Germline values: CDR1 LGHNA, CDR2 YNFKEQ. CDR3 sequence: CASSHPRDTHEQYF. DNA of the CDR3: TGTGCCAGCAGCCACCCTCGGGACACTCACGAGCAGTACTTC.

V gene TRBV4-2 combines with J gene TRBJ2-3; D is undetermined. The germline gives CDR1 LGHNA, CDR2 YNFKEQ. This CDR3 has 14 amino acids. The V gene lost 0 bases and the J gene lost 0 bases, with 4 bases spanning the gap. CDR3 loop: CASSQEDSTDTQYF. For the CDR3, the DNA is TGTGCCAGCAGCCAAGAGGATAGCACAGATACGCAGTATTTT.

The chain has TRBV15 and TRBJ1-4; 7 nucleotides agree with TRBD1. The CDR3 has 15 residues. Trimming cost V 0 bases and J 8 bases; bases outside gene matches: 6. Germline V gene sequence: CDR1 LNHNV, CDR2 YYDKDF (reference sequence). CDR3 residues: CATSRERGRQEKLFF. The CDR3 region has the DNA TGTGCCACCAGCAGAGAGAGGGGGCGACAGGAAAAACTGTTTTTT.

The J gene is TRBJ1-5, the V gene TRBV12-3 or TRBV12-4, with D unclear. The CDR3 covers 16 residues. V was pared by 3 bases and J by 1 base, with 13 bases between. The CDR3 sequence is CASSFSHIGSNQPQHF. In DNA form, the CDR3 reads TGTGCCAGCAGTTTCTCCCATATAGGGAGCAATCAGCCCCAGCATTTT.

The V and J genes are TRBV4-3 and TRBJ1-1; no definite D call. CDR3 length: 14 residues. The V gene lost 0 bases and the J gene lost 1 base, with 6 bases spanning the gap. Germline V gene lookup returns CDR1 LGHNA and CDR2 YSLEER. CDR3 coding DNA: TGCGCCAGCAGCCAAGAGCGACAGAACACTGAAGCTTTCTTT. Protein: CASSQERQNTEAFF.

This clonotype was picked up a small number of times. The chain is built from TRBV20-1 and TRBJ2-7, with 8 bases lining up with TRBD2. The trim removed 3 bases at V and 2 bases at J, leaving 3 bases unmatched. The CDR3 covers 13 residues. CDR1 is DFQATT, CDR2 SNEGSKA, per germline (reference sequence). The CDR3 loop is CSARGTRAYEQYF. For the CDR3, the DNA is TGCAGTGCTAGGGGGACTAGAGCCTACGAGCAGTACTTC.

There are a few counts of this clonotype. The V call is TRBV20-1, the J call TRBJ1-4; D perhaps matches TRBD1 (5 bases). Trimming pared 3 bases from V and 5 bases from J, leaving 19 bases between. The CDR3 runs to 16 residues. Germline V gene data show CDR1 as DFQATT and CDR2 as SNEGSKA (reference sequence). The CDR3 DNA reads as TGCAGTGCTAGGTGGTATTATGGGACGGAGAATGAAAAACTGTTTTTT. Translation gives CSARWYYGTENEKLFF.

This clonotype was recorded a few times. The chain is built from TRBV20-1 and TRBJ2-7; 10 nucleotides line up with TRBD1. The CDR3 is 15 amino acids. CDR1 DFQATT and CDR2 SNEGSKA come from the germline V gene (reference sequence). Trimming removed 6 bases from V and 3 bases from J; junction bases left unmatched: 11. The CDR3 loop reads CSADPGTGVVYEQYF. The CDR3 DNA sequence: TGCAGTGCGGACCCCGGGACAGGGGTAGTCTACGAGCAGTACTTC.

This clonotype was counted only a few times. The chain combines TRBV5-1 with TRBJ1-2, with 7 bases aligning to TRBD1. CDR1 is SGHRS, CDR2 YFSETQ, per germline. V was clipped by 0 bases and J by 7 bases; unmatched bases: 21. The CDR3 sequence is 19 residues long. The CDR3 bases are TGCGCCAGCAGCTTGGCCGTTCTAGGGACAGCCGGCGTTCGCGGTGGCTACACCTTC. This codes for CASSLAVLGTAGVRGGYTF.

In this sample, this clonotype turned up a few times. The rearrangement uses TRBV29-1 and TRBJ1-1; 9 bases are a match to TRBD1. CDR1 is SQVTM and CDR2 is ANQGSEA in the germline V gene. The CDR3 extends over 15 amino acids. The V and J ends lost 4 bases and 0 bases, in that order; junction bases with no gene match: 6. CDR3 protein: CSVVSTGGMNTEAFF. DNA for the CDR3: TGCAGCGTTGTCTCGACAGGGGGTATGAACACTGAAGCTTTCTTT.

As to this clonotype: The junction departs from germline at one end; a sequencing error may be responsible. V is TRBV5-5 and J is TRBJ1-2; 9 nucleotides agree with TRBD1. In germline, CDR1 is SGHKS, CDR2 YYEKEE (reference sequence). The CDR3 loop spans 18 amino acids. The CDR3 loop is CAGSLGPRDRDTYYGYTF. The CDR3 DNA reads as TGTGCCGGCAGCTTGGGGCCGAGGGACAGGGACACTTACTATGGCTACACCTTC.

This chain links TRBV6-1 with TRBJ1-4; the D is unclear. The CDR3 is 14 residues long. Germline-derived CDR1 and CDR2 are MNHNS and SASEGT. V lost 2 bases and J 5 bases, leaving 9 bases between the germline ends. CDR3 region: CASSESFGNEKLFF. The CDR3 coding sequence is TGTGCCAGCAGTGAAAGCTTTGGGAATGAAAAACTGTTTTTT.